This T cell receptor beta chain was obtained from a study of T cells after yellow fever vaccination. The sample holds a few counts of this clonotype. TCRdb re-called the 5' RACE reads through MiXCR, storing one row per CDR3 protein. The sample holds about 240,000 distinct CDR3 sequences, less than 8.5% seen once. This receptor was obtained from a man aged 30 to 39 who received the YFV17D yellow fever vaccine. This specimen was CD4+ T cells sorted from PBMCs, taken 15 days after the yellow fever booster vaccination.

The CDR3 DNA sequence: TGTGCCAGCAGCTTAGGAAGCGGAAATGGCCATGAGCAGTTCTTC. It is translated as CASSLGSGNGHEQFF. The gene calls are TRBV7-2 and TRBJ2-1; possibly TRBD2 for D (5 bases). The CDR3 has 15 amino acids. V was clipped by 1 base and J by 8 bases, with 15 bases between them. Germline values: CDR1 SGHTA, CDR2 FQGNSA.